This TCR beta chain was obtained from a study of T cell responses to AZD1222 COVID-19 vaccine. Study-wide points: At 160-218 and 743-854, vaccine-associated CD4 TCRs were dominant, and they spanned spike.

Repertoires were generated with immunoSEQ multiplex PCR, while TCRdb's copy carries only in-frame clones and drops some. The sample consists of some 110,000 clones, more than 70% of them appearing once. V lost 8 bases and J 4 bases, leaving 15 bases between the germline ends. Germline lookup yields CDR1 SGHAT and CDR2 FQNNGV. The CDR3 runs 13 residues. As for this clone: Its target is not known.

Here the sequenced sample was peripheral blood, taken 28 days after the second AZD1222 dose. The genes are TRBV11-2 and TRBJ2-7, with D perhaps being TRBD1 or TRBD2 (7 bases each). This sequence was found in an adult who received the AZD1222 COVID-19 vaccine. The CDR3 sequence is CASRSGGAYEQYF. CDR3 in DNA: TGTGCCAGCCGCTCAGGGGGGGCGTACGAGCAGTACTTC. Full variable domain (outside the CDR3, taken from reference TRBV11-2 and TRBJ2-7): EAGVAQSPRYKIIEKRQSVAFWCNPISGHATLYWYQQILGQGPKLLIQFQNNGVVDDSQLPKDRFSAERLKGVDSTLKIQPAKLEDSAVYLCASRSGGAYEQYFGPGTRLTVT.